The 8 T cell receptor beta chains listed next were all sequenced from one sample in a study of blood T cell repertoires in COVID-19. Sequenced by immunoSEQ multiplex PCR; TCRdb stores in-frame clones only, minus some. The sample has under 250,000 clones, over 75% seen once; the top ten hold 4.5% to 5.5%. The sequencing input was peripheral blood. The receptor source for this set is a middle-aged woman with acute or convalescent COVID-19.

The chain couples TRBV9 to TRBJ2-2; TRBD2 matches 10 bases. V was pared by 4 bases and J by 5 bases, with 8 bases of the junction left unmatched. Germline lookup yields CDR1 SGDLS and CDR2 YYNGEE. This CDR3 contains 16 residues. CDR3 in DNA: TGTGCCAGCAGCCCGATGAGCGGGGGGGCGACCGGGGAGCTGTTTTTT. Amino acid sequence: CASSPMSGGATGELFF.

The chain employs TRBV24-1 and TRBJ2-3, with a possible D match to TRBD1 (6 bases). Looked up from germline, CDR1 is KGHDR and CDR2 is SFDVKD. V lost 4 bases and J 4 bases, leaving 17 bases between the germline ends. The length of the CDR3 is 16 residues. CDR3 DNA sequence: TGTGCCACCAGTGACTCCAATAAGGGGGTGGCAGATACGCAGTATTTT. This translates into CATSDSNKGVADTQYF.

V usage is TRBV11-2 and J usage is TRBJ1-2, with 10 bases that match TRBD1. There are 14 residues in the CDR3. Germline assignment: CDR1 SGHAT and CDR2 FQNNGV. After removal of 8 bases from V and 3 bases from J, the junction contained 6 bases not matched to a gene. As DNA, the CDR3 is TGTGCCAGCCGGGGACAGGGGTCTTACTATGGCTACACCTTC. Protein: CASRGQGSYYGYTF. The full variable domain, with the rest looked up from reference TRBV11-2 and TRBJ1-2, is EAGVAQSPRYKIIEKRQSVAFWCNPISGHATLYWYQQILGQGPKLLIQFQNNGVVDDSQLPKDRFSAERLKGVDSTLKIQPAKLEDSAVYLCASRGQGSYYGYTFGSGTRLTVV.

The chain couples TRBV30 to TRBJ1-1; 9 positions agree with TRBD1. The germline V gene encodes CDR1 GTSNPN and CDR2 SVGIG (reference sequence). The CDR3 covers 14 residues. Trimming at V came to 8 bases and at J to 1 base, leaving 8 bases not matched to a gene. CDR3 nucleotides: TGTGCCCGGGACAGGGAAGTCACGAACACTGAAGCTTTCTTT. This translates into CARDREVTNTEAFF.

This sequence joins TRBV7-2 and TRBJ1-2; D unresolved. The CDR3 has 15 residues. The germline CDR1 and CDR2 sequences are SGHTA and FQGNSA. V gave up 4 bases and J gave up 4 bases, with 16 bases separating them. The CDR3 nucleotides read TGTGCCAGCAGCTCGCCTTGGAGGGAGGGCTATGGCTACACCTTC. Encoded protein: CASSSPWREGYGYTF.

The rearrangement links TRBV10-2 to TRBJ1-2; tentatively, D is TRBD1 (5 bases). Germline-derived CDR1 and CDR2 are WSHSY and SAAADI. The CDR3 totals 12 residues. V lost 2 bases and J 7 bases, leaving 8 bases between the germline ends. CDR3 loop: CASSEGRVGYTF. The CDR3 DNA sequence: TGCGCCAGCAGTGAGGGCAGGGTTGGCTACACCTTC.

The table lists this clone with a count of one. The V and J genes are TRBV9 and TRBJ2-1; 7 bases map to TRBD2. This CDR3 has 18 residues. Germline V gene sequence: CDR1 SGDLS, CDR2 YYNGEE. Unmatched junction bases numbered 10, after V lost 1 base and J lost 0 bases. The CDR3 bases are TGTGCCAGCAGCGTATTTCTTGGGGGGGGACTCTCCTACAATGAGCAGTTCTTC. This translates into CASSVFLGGGLSYNEQFF.

The rearrangement uses TRBV18 and TRBJ1-1, with a possible D match to TRBD1 (5 bases). Germline V gene data show CDR1 as KGHSH and CDR2 as LQKENI. The V end lost 2 bases, the J end lost 8 bases, and 18 bases lay between the germline ends. The CDR3 is made up of 15 amino acids. CDR3 region: CASSPSEVGAQEAFF. Here the CDR3 DNA reads TGTGCCAGCTCACCATCAGAGGTAGGGGCCCAAGAAGCTTTCTTT. Based on the CDR3 plus reference TRBV18 and TRBJ1-1, the full variable domain is NAGVMQNPRHLVRRRGQEARLRCSPMKGHSHVYWYRQLPEEGLKFMVYLQKENIIDESGMPKERFSAEFPKEGPSILRIQQVVRGDSAAYFCASSPSEVGAQEAFFGQGTRLTVV.